The 15 T cell receptor beta chains below come from one sample, sequenced in a study of graft-versus-host responses after intestinal transplantation. Some clones are missing from TCRdb's copy, which holds only in-frame ones; the method was immunoSEQ multiplex PCR. The profile shows 80,000 or so clones, about 90% of them singletons. Source: PBMCs, taken 98 days after intestinal transplantation. Receptors originate from a human patient who received an intestinal transplant, so some T cells may come from the graft donor.

The chain is built from TRBV14 and TRBJ2-7; no reliable D call. This CDR3 spans 12 amino acids. Germline V lookup: CDR1 SGHDN, CDR2 FVKESK. Trimming shortened V by 1 base and J by 3 bases, and 4 bases separated the two germline ends. The CDR3 loop is CASSQVYYEQYF. The CDR3, as DNA: TGTGCCAGCAGCCAAGTATACTACGAGCAGTACTTC.

This chain connects TRBV30 to TRBJ2-7; TRBD1 or TRBD2 may be the D gene (5 bases each). CDR1 and CDR2 from the germline V gene are GTSNPN and SVGIG (reference sequence). The CDR3 extends over 16 amino acids. The V end lost 2 bases, the J end lost 0 bases, and 17 bases lay between the germline ends. In DNA, the CDR3 is TGTGCCTGGAGTATAGGTGGGACCCTGAGCTCCTACGAGCAGTACTTC. The encoded protein is CAWSIGGTLSSYEQYF.

The rearrangement joins TRBV6-6 to TRBJ1-4, with D possibly matching TRBD1 (5 bases). Deletions cut 6 bases from V and 8 bases from J, with 16 bases between. This CDR3 has 14 amino acids. CDR1 is MNHNY, CDR2 SVGAGI, per germline (reference sequence). CDR3 amino acids: CASSPDGGGEKLFF. Written as DNA, the CDR3 is TGTGCCAGCAGCCCCGATGGGGGAGGAGAAAAACTGTTTTTT.

The rearrangement links TRBV5-5 to TRBJ1-1; D is unclear. This CDR3 contains 14 residues. Per the germline V gene, CDR1 is SGHKS and CDR2 is YYEKEE (reference sequence). Trimming removed 3 bases from V and 8 bases from J, with 17 bases in between. CDR3 bases: TGTGCCAGCAGCTCGGTTCGGGGAACAGTAGAAGCTTTCTTT. Its translation: CASSSVRGTVEAFF.

In DNA, the CDR3 is TGCGCCAGCAGCCAAGATCCAGTGGTAGGCGCAGATACGCAGTATTTT. It specifies CASSQDPVVGADTQYF. V and J are TRBV4-1 and TRBJ2-3; no firm D call. The ends were cut back, 0 bases at V and 4 bases at J, with 14 bases in the middle. Germline CDR1 reads MGHRA; CDR2 reads YSYEKL. The CDR3 extends over 16 amino acids.

The CDR3 here is CASSHRTLNTEAFF. CDR3 in DNA: TGCGCCAGCAGCCACCGGACTCTGAACACTGAAGCTTTCTTT. The chain links TRBV4-1 to TRBJ1-1; D not certain. Germline CDR1 is MGHRA and CDR2 is YSYEKL. The CDR3 sequence is 14 residues long. Trimming removed 3 bases at V and 0 bases at J, with 8 bases between.

The rearrangement links TRBV7-9 to TRBJ2-1; weak D call: TRBD2 (6 bases). Germline assignment: CDR1 SEHNR and CDR2 FQNEAQ (reference sequence). This CDR3 spans 16 amino acids. The V end lost 5 bases, the J end lost 1 base, and 15 bases lay between the germline ends. In DNA form, the CDR3 reads TGTGCCAGCAGCCTCTCCGGGACTGGATCCTACAATGAGCAGTTCTTC. This translates into CASSLSGTGSYNEQFF.

The chain joins TRBV4-1 to TRBJ1-2, with a tentative D call TRBD1 (5 bases). The CDR3 extends over 14 amino acids. The V and J ends lost 8 bases and 8 bases respectively, with 21 bases between them. The germline V gene encodes CDR1 MGHRA and CDR2 YSYEKL. The CDR3 nucleotides are TGCGCCAGCGGGGAGAGAGGGGAATTCGGCGGCTACACCTTC. This translates into CASGERGEFGGYTF.

The chain links TRBV9 to TRBJ2-3; D gene uncertain. V lost 0 bases, J lost 8 bases, and 7 bases lay in between. The CDR3 has 12 amino acids. Germline CDR1 reads SGDLS; CDR2 reads YYNGEE. CDR3 residues: CASSVGQTTQYF. The DNA for the CDR3 is TGTGCCAGCAGCGTAGGGCAGACTACGCAGTATTTT.

With regard to this clone: One junction end does not reproduce the germline sequence, and a read error may be involved. The chain recombines TRBV6-5 with TRBJ1-1; D remains unclear. The CDR3 is 13 residues long. Germline assignment: CDR1 MNHEY and CDR2 SVGAGI. DNA for the CDR3: TGTGCCAGCAGTTCGTCAGTGAACGCTGAAGCTTTCTTT. It specifies CASSSSVNAEAFF.

This clone has just one count. This chain links TRBV6-5 with TRBJ1-5; TRBD1 aligns across 8 bases. CDR3 length: 14 residues. CDR1 is MNHEY and CDR2 is SVGAGI in the germline V gene. V was pared by 3 bases and J by 4 bases, with 2 bases of the junction left unmatched. CDR3 residues: CASSYGQGNQPQHF. The CDR3 nucleotides read TGTGCCAGCAGTTATGGACAGGGTAATCAGCCCCAGCATTTT.

The chain joins TRBV19 to TRBJ2-1; D is uncertain. Trimming removed 3 bases at V and 1 base at J, with 10 bases between. Germline CDR1 reads LNHDA; CDR2 reads SQIVND (reference sequence). The CDR3 loop spans 15 amino acids. In DNA form, the CDR3 reads TGTGCCAGTAGTATCAGCCTCTCATCCTACAATGAGCAGTTCTTC. It codes for CASSISLSSYNEQFF.

This chain links TRBV6-6 with TRBJ2-3, with D tentatively TRBD2 (5 bases). The CDR3 spans 12 residues. The V gene lost 2 bases and the J gene lost 11 bases, with 11 bases spanning the gap. Per germline, CDR1 MNHNY and CDR2 SVGAGI (reference sequence). The CDR3 region has the DNA TGTGCCAGCAGTTACGCCGAGGGTGGGCAGTATTTT. This translates into CASSYAEGGQYF.

The chain employs TRBV6-5 and TRBJ1-6; maybe TRBD1 (6 bases). Trimming left V 4 bases short and J 2 bases short, with 12 bases between. CDR1 and CDR2 from the germline V gene are MNHEY and SVGAGI. This CDR3 region has 16 residues. The DNA of the CDR3 is TGTGCCAGCAGTTTCGGGGGGGGCACCTATAATTCACCCCTCCACTTT. Protein: CASSFGGGTYNSPLHF.

J is TRBJ2-1 and V is TRBV5-4; 10 nucleotides align to TRBD2. Germline V gives CDR1 SGHNT, CDR2 YYREEE (reference sequence). The CDR3 spans 15 residues. Germline trimming cut 0 bases from V and 4 bases from J; bases unmatched to any gene: 1. CDR3 DNA: TGTGCCAGCAGCTTGGGGACTAGCGGTTACAATGAGCAGTTCTTC. Amino acids: CASSLGTSGYNEQFF.